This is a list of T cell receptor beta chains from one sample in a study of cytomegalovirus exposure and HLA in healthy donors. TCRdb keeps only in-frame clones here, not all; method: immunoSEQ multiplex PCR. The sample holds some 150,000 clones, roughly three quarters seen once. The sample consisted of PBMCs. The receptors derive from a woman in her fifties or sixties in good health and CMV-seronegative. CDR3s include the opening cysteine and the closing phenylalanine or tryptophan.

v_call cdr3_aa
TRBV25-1 CANSEYSGEQYF
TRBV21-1 CASSLPREQPQHF
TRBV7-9 CASSLVGGPYEQYF
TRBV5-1 CASSLGSSYNEQFF
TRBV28 CASKARGLDNYGYTF
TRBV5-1 CASSLEPGLYSGANVLTF
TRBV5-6 CASSYYSGANVLTF
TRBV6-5 CASSYSRDRASYEQYF
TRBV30 CAWSPQGLSSYNEQFF
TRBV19 CASQQGNYNSPLHF
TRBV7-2 CASSQSPGANVLTF
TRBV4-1 CASSQNARGNEQFF
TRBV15 CATGQKETQYF
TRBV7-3 CASSFGGLSDTQYF
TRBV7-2 CASSPGFSNSPLHF
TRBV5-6 CASSSAPSGGPYEQYF
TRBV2 CASSWGVTEAFF
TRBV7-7 CASSPGTNQETQYF
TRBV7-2 CASIGYREAFF
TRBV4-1 CASSQLAGGEETQYF
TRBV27 CASSLLAGGINNEQFF
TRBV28 CASSLSPRGVGTEAFF
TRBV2 CASSPVTGSYEQYF
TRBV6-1 CASSWTGSNTEAFF
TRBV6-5 CASSYAGLRGYGYTF
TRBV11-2 CASSFRSYGYTF
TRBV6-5 CASSLDRGTTDTQYF
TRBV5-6 CASSIDRGQYEKLFF
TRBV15 CATSFDRVSQPQHF